Below, 7 T cell receptor beta chains from the same sample are listed, as sequenced in a study of T-cell reconstitution after alpha-beta-depleted transplantation in children (dated by TCRdb to about 2016). What the treatment or condition label conveys for this sample: allogeneic hematopoietic cell transplantation with graft depleted of TCRalphabeta T cells and CD19 B cells. Library preparation was by PCR. Sequencer: Illumina HiSeq 2500. To normalize quantification of the TCRbeta repertoire, the TCR libraries were built with molecular barcoding that relied on unique molecular identifiers. TCRdb itself trimmed the public reads at Q25 with fastp, ran MiXCR and retained productive beta chains. Merged by CDR3 protein, the rows form single entries marked with the most common genes and DNA. This sample holds approximately 980,000 distinct CDR3 sequences; about 29% were observed only once. Together, the top ten hold around 30% of the sample.

The sequences come from PBMCs, mostly from graft donor cells, collected 360 days after TCRalphabeta/CD19-depleted stem cell transplant. Receptors were obtained from a boy under two years old who had a stem cell transplant for SCID, so the T cells may come from the graft donor.

The chain joins TRBV20-1 to TRBJ2-3, with D possibly matching TRBD2 (7 bases). The V gene's germline CDR1 is DFQATT and CDR2 SNEGSKA (reference sequence). The CDR3 is 14 residues long. V was pared by 2 bases and J by 4 bases, with 13 bases between. The CDR3 sequence is CSARRGGAPDTQYF. For the CDR3, the DNA is TGCAGTGCTAGACGAGGGGGGGCGCCAGATACGCAGTATTTT.

The chain uses TRBV10-3 and TRBJ2-7, with D tentatively TRBD1 or TRBD2 (5 bases each). From germline, CDR1 is ENHRY and CDR2 SYGVKD. Trimming left V 2 bases short and J 10 bases short, with 15 bases between. The CDR3 sequence is 13 residues long. CDR3 loop: CAISELNLGPQYF. CDR3 nucleotides: TGTGCCATCAGTGAGCTAAATCTGGGACCCCAGTACTTC.

This clonotype was seen a handful of times. V usage is TRBV20-1 and J usage is TRBJ2-7, with 8 positions matching TRBD2. CDR3 length: 13 residues. Germline V gene data show CDR1 as DFQATT and CDR2 as SNEGSKA (reference sequence). V shed 3 bases and J 3 bases; nucleotides not matched to a gene: 4. The CDR3 DNA sequence: TGCAGTGCTAGTGGTGCGGGGGGCTACGAGCAGTACTTC. Translating it yields CSASGAGGYEQYF.

The chain combines TRBV20-1 with TRBJ2-1, with a tentative D call TRBD2 (7 bases). Germline V gives CDR1 DFQATT, CDR2 SNEGSKA (reference sequence). V was trimmed by 5 bases and J by 5 bases, leaving 22 bases between them. The CDR3 has 16 amino acids. CDR3 in amino acids: CSADSTSLGGHNEQFF. CDR3 nucleotide sequence: TGCAGTGCTGATTCCACGTCCCTCGGGGGGCACAATGAGCAGTTCTTC.

The CDR3 loop is CASSQDSIGAGSYNEQFF. The CDR3 nucleotides read TGCGCCAGCAGCCAAGATTCCATCGGCGCCGGGTCCTACAATGAGCAGTTCTTC. V is TRBV4-1 and J is TRBJ2-1; D is ambiguous. The V gene's germline CDR1 is MGHRA and CDR2 YSYEKL. V was pared by 0 bases and J by 1 base, with 16 bases between. This CDR3 spans 18 amino acids.

This clonotype was found a few times. The chain links TRBV4-1 to TRBJ2-2, with D unclear. The CDR3 has 15 residues. Deletions cut 4 bases from V and 5 bases from J, with 14 bases between. CDR1 and CDR2 from the germline V gene are MGHRA and YSYEKL. The CDR3 sequence: CASSPNHGPTGELFF. The CDR3 DNA reads TGCGCCAGCAGCCCAAACCACGGACCGACCGGGGAGCTGTTTTTT.

The CDR3, as DNA: TGCGCCAGCAGCTCTGGACAGGGAAACATGAACACTGAAGCTTTCTTT. Translating gives CASSSGQGNMNTEAFF. The genes are TRBV5-1 and TRBJ1-1, with 8 positions matching TRBD1. CDR1 SGHRS and CDR2 YFSETQ come from the germline V gene. The V and J ends lost 3 bases and 0 bases, in that order; junction bases with no gene match: 7. The CDR3 runs to 16 residues.